This TCR beta chain was identified in a study of blood T cell repertoires in COVID-19. Study as a whole: Samples of COVID-19 (acute and convalescent) were obtained from the United States, Italy and Spain.

Study members were between roughly 18 and 90 years old and lived in 20 to 30 US regions. Original methodology: Reference gene primer amplification gave estimated nucleated cell counts. This table comes from immunoSEQ multiplex PCR, and its TCRdb copy is limited to in-frame clones, with some not included. Clonal size and the V and J genes are those of that table, whereas D and trimming came from the DNA. The table records approximately 140,000 clones, approximately 88% of them present only once. The table lists this clone with a count of one. The sequence derives from a woman in her 30s with acute COVID-19. The sample taken for sequencing was PBMCs or T cells enriched from blood (not recorded which).

CDR3 nucleotides: TGTGCCAGTTCCTGGGACAGGGGGCGCTCCGAGCAGTACTTC. The encoded protein is CASSWDRGRSEQYF. The rearrangement links TRBV27 to TRBJ2-7, with 12 bases identical to TRBD1. Germline assignment: CDR1 MNHEY and CDR2 SMNVEV (reference sequence). The CDR3 length is 14 residues. The V segment lost 9 bases and the J segment 6 bases; nucleotides outside the gene matches: 9.